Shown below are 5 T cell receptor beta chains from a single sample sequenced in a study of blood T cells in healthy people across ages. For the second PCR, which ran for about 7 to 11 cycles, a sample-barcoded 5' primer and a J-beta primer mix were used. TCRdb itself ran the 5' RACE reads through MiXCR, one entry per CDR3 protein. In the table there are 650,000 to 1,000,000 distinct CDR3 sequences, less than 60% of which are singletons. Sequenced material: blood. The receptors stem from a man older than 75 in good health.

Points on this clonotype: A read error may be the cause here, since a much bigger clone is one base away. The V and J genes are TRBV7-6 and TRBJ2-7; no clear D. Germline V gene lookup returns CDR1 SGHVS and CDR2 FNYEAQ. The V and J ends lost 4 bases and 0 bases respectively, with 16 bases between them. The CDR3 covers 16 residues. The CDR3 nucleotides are TGTGCCAGCAGCTCCGGCCCGGTGGAGAGCTCCTACGAGCAGTACTTC. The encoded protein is CASSSGPVESSYEQYF.

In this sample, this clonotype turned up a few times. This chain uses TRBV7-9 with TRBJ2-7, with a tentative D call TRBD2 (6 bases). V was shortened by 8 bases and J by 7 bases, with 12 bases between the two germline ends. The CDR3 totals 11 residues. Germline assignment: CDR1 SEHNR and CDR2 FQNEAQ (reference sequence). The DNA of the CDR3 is TGTGCCAGCGGACGGAGGGAAGAGCAGTACTTC. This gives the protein CASGRREEQYF.

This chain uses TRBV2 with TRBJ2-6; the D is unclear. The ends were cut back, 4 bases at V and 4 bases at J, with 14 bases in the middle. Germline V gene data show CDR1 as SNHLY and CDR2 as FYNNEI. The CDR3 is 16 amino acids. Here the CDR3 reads CASSGTELRGANVLTF. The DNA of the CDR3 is TGTGCCAGCAGTGGAACAGAACTGAGGGGGGCCAACGTCCTGACTTTC.

The CDR3 loop is CASSTYFSYEQYF. The CDR3 DNA reads as TGTGCCAGCAGTACTTACTTCTCCTACGAGCAGTACTTC. V and J are TRBV6-1 and TRBJ2-7; D ambiguous. The V and J ends lost 5 bases and 0 bases respectively, with 8 bases between them. Per germline, CDR1 MNHNS and CDR2 SASEGT. CDR3 length: 13 amino acids.

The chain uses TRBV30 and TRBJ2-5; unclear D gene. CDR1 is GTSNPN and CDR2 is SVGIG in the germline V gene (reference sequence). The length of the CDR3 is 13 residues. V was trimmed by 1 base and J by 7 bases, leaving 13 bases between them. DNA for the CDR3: TGTGCCTGGAGTGAAGGTTACTCCGGGACCCAGTACTTC. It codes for CAWSEGYSGTQYF. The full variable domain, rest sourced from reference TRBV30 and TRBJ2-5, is SQTIHQWPATLVQPVGSPLSLECTVEGTSNPNLYWYRQAAGRGLQLLFYSVGIGQISSEVPQNLSASRPQDRQFILSSKKLLLSDSGFYLCAWSEGYSGTQYFGPGTRLLVL.